This TCR beta chain came from a study of a mutant IDH1 vaccine in newly diagnosed glioma. Study-wide background: Vaccination began 4-6 weeks post radiotherapy alone, or with temozolomide cycles. The sex distribution of treated patients was roughly 62% male and roughly 38% female, with a mean age of roughly 40 years.

Germline CDR1 SGHRS, CDR2 YFSETQ. The V gene lost 0 bases and the J gene lost 0 bases, with 6 bases spanning the gap. CDR3 size: 14 residues. A word on this clone: Its antigen is not known.

Here immunoSEQ multiplex PCR was the method, and the copy in TCRdb shows in-frame clones only, minus some. This table has 25,000 to 35,000 clones, around 91% appearing once. The time point here: week 11, during vaccination. Topical imiquimod accompanied each vaccine dose, which consisted of 300 ug of mutant IDH1 20-mer peptide. This specimen was PBMCs, taken from a glioma patient whose treatment included an IDH1 peptide vaccine. The chain recombines TRBV5-1 with TRBJ1-1; D perhaps matches TRBD1 (5 bases). The receptor comes from a man between 18 and 29 years old with glioma. The CDR3 DNA follows: TGCGCCAGCAGCTTGGGGGACCTGAACACTGAAGCTTTCTTT. Its translation is CASSLGDLNTEAFF.